This T cell receptor (beta chain) was found in a study of blood T cell repertoires in COVID-19. Sequenced by immunoSEQ multiplex PCR; TCRdb stores in-frame clones only, minus some. The sample yields 150,000 to 200,000 clones, 86% seen once. Germline loops: CDR1 SNHLY, CDR2 FYNNEI. The CDR3 loop spans 14 amino acids. V lost 2 bases and J lost 6, with 11 bases in between. The chain combines TRBV2 with TRBJ1-5; D is uncertain. The sample taken for sequencing was peripheral blood. The receptor comes from a man between 65 and 85 years old with acute or convalescent COVID-19. The CDR3: CASSEISAGQPQHF. DNA for the CDR3: TGTGCCAGCAGTGAAATAAGTGCAGGTCAGCCCCAGCATTTT.